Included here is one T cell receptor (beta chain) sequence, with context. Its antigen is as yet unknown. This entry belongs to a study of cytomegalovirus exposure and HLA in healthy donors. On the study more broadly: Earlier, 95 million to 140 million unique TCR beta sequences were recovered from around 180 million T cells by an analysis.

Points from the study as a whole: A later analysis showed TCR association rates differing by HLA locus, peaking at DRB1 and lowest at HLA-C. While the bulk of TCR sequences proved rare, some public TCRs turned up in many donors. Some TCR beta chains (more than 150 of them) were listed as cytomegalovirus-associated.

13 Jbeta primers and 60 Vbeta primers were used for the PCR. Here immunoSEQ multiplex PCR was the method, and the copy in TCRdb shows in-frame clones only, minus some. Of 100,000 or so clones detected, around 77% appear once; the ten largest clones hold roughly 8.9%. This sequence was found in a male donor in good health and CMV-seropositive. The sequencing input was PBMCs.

The CDR3 sequence is CASSEDFPEETQYF. DNA for the CDR3: TGTGCCAGCAGTGAAGACTTCCCCGAAGAGACCCAGTACTTC. The V and J genes are TRBV2 and TRBJ2-5; no clear D gene. The V and J ends lost 1 base and 3 bases respectively, with 9 bases between them. Germline V gene lookup returns CDR1 SNHLY and CDR2 FYNNEI. CDR3 length equals 14 residues. The whole variable domain, filled in from reference TRBV2 and TRBJ2-5, reads EPEVTQTPSHQVTQMGQEVILRCVPISNHLYFYWYRQILGQKVEFLVSFYNNEISEKSEIFDDQFSVERPDGSNFTLKIRSTKLEDSAMYFCASSEDFPEETQYFGPGTRLLVL.